This T cell receptor beta chain was identified in a study of blood T cell repertoires in COVID-19. Turning to the study itself: Sites in the United States, Italy and Spain provided acute and convalescent COVID-19 samples.

Germline V lookup: CDR1 MNHEY, CDR2 SMNVEV (reference sequence). V lost 0 bases, J lost 4 bases, and 10 bases stayed unmatched. The CDR3 contains 18 residues. Authors' processing steps: Amplification from reference gene primers served as the basis for estimated nucleated cell counts. Assay used: immunoSEQ multiplex PCR; TCRdb lists only in-frame clones, some missing. From that table come the V and J calls and clone size; the DNA was used to work out D and trimming. The top ten hold 8% to 10% of the sample, which has some 50,000 clones, over 80% seen once. The chain recombines TRBV27 with TRBJ2-3; the match to TRBD1 covers 10 bases. This TCR came from a man older than 75 in a cohort sampled during active COVID-19. The sample comprised peripheral blood. CDR3 residues: CASSLSRWRQGASDTQYF. CDR3 nucleotides: TGTGCCAGCAGTTTATCTAGGTGGCGACAGGGGGCATCAGATACGCAGTATTTT.